This TCR beta chain was captured in a study of CD4 T cells in relation to SARS-CoV-2 and coronaviruses. Findings of the study overall: Samples before the pandemic and after infection were not matched within any donor. According to naive versus memory sequencing, detected responses are memory recall, not newly primed.

Deep TCR-beta sequencing used DNA from uncultured naive and memory CD4+ T cells. Method: immunoSEQ multiplex PCR; TCRdb's copy keeps in-frame clones and lacks some. Of more than 55,000 clones listed, 86% are singletons. A word on this clone: Antigen: not known.

Unexposed donor CD4+ T cells date from 2011-2018, before the COVID-19 pandemic. Naive and memory CD4+ T cells came from enriched cryopreserved PBMCs. The germline CDR1 and CDR2 sequences are SGHKS and YYEKEE (reference sequence). The CDR3 is made up of 17 amino acids. V was pared by 0 bases and J by 7 bases, with 15 bases of the junction left unmatched. The receptor was derived from a human donor in good health. The sequencing input was memory CD4+ T cells from PBMCs. The chain recombines TRBV5-5 with TRBJ2-7; 8 bases are a match to TRBD2. This CDR3 is CASSLAVGGRSNGEQYF. For the CDR3, the DNA is TGTGCCAGCAGCTTGGCCGTCGGCGGGAGGTCCAACGGGGAGCAGTACTTC.